One sample yielded the 18 T cell receptor beta chains listed below, sequenced in a study of identifying expanded T cells in peripheral blood. The method was immunoSEQ multiplex PCR; TCRdb's version includes in-frame clones alone and lacks a portion of them. Counted here are around 130,000 clones, 86% occurring once; the ten biggest clones make up around 8.2%. Sequencing was performed on blood. The source is a person between 18 and 75 years old in good health.

This rearrangement joins TRBV6-6 to TRBJ2-3; TRBD2 matches at 11 bases. The CDR3 totals 16 residues. In germline, CDR1 is MNHNY, CDR2 SVGAGI (reference sequence). Unmatched junction bases numbered 5, after V lost 5 bases and J lost 1 base. The CDR3: CASSPISGRGTDTQYF. For the CDR3, the DNA is TGTGCCAGCAGTCCCATTAGCGGGAGGGGCACAGATACGCAGTATTTT.

The genes are TRBV7-2 and TRBJ1-5; TRBD1 is a possible D gene (5 bases). V dropped 3 bases and J dropped 5 bases, with 8 bases sitting between them. The CDR3 loop spans 13 amino acids. CDR1 and CDR2 (germline): SGHTA, FQGNSA. CDR3 DNA: TGTGCCAGCAGCTTGACAGATTATCAGCCCCAGCATTTT. Amino acids: CASSLTDYQPQHF.

The V call is TRBV2, the J call TRBJ2-3; 8 bases line up with TRBD1. Germline CDR1 SNHLY, CDR2 FYNNEI. The CDR3 has 15 amino acids. V shed 5 bases and J 2 bases; nucleotides not matched to a gene: 6. CDR3 sequence: CASSSGTGDTDTQYF. Here the CDR3 DNA reads TGTGCCAGCAGTTCCGGGACAGGAGACACAGATACGCAGTATTTT.

The rearrangement joins TRBV10-1 to TRBJ2-2; 9 bases agree with TRBD1. With 4 bases clipped from V and 3 bases from J, the junction kept 9 bases outside the gene matches. Germline CDR1 WNHNN, CDR2 SYGVQD (reference sequence). The CDR3 spans 17 residues. The CDR3 is CASSGTGGLVDTGELFF. CDR3 sequence (DNA): TGCGCCAGCAGTGGTACAGGGGGCTTAGTGGACACCGGGGAGCTGTTTTTT.

This sequence joins TRBV7-8 and TRBJ2-1, with D unresolved. V lost 1 base and J lost 6, with 19 bases in between. CDR1 is SGHVS, CDR2 FQNEAQ, per germline. The CDR3 is 17 amino acids. CDR3 protein: CASSLGAGGSRANEQFF. The CDR3 region has the DNA TGTGCCAGCAGCTTAGGGGCTGGCGGTTCCCGGGCCAATGAGCAGTTCTTC.

The gene calls are TRBV6-5 and TRBJ2-3; 10 bases fit TRBD2. The V and J ends lost 7 bases and 5 bases, in that order; junction bases with no gene match: 9. Germline V gives CDR1 MNHEY, CDR2 SVGAGI. The CDR3 runs to 15 residues. The CDR3 DNA reads as TGTGCCAGCATTCGAAGCGGGAGGGCCGGAGATACGCAGTATTTT. It codes for CASIRSGRAGDTQYF.

The chain joins TRBV28 to TRBJ2-2; D is possibly TRBD1 or TRBD2 (6 bases each). The V gene's germline CDR1 is MDHEN and CDR2 SYDVKM. The V end lost 8 bases, the J end lost 4 bases, and 26 bases lay between the germline ends. The CDR3 length is 18 residues. CDR3 sequence: CASVPGWGAPDFTGELFF. CDR3 bases: TGTGCCAGCGTCCCCGGGTGGGGGGCCCCCGATTTCACCGGGGAGCTGTTTTTT.

The gene calls are TRBV7-2 and TRBJ2-4, with a weak D call TRBD2 (5 bases). V was clipped by 5 bases and J by 8 bases, with 16 bases between them. The CDR3 is made up of 14 amino acids. The germline CDR1 and CDR2 sequences are SGHTA and FQGNSA. As DNA, the CDR3 is TGTGCCAGCAGCCGGAGGACGAGTGGGGACATTCAGTACTTC. Translated, it gives CASSRRTSGDIQYF.

The rearrangement links TRBV30 to TRBJ2-2; D could derive from TRBD1 or TRBD2 (6 bases each). Germline V gene lookup returns CDR1 GTSNPN and CDR2 SVGIG (reference sequence). This CDR3 region has 15 residues. Trimming left V 0 bases short and J 0 bases short, with 8 bases between. CDR3 DNA sequence: TGTGCCTGGAGTGTAGGGGGGACGAACACCGGGGAGCTGTTTTTT. This sequence encodes CAWSVGGTNTGELFF.

The chain recombines TRBV11-2 with TRBJ1-1; D is unclear. In germline, CDR1 is SGHAT, CDR2 FQNNGV. V was shortened by 6 bases and J by 3 bases, with 14 bases between the two germline ends. The CDR3 covers 14 residues. Written as DNA, the CDR3 is TGTGCCAGCAGGCTGACCCCTAGGGACACTGAAGCTTTCTTT. Translated: CASRLTPRDTEAFF.

The chain links TRBV5-6 to TRBJ2-7; the D is unclear. Germline CDR1 and CDR2: SGHDT and YYEEEE. CDR3 length: 12 residues. V was clipped by 2 bases and J by 4 bases, with 7 bases between them. CDR3 sequence: CASSFNRYEQYF. CDR3 nucleotides: TGTGCCAGCAGCTTTAATCGGTACGAGCAGTACTTC.

The chain links TRBV7-2 to TRBJ1-5; TRBD1 might be the D (5 bases). The CDR3 contains 15 residues. Trimming shortened V by 5 bases and J by 6 bases, and 17 bases separated the two germline ends. The germline gives CDR1 SGHTA, CDR2 FQGNSA. CDR3 in amino acids: CASSRRGSPLQPQHF. The DNA of the CDR3 is TGTGCCAGCAGCCGGCGGGGGTCCCCTCTTCAGCCCCAGCATTTT.

This chain links TRBV7-9 with TRBJ2-7, with 7 bases matching TRBD2. The germline V gene encodes CDR1 SEHNR and CDR2 FQNEAQ (reference sequence). J gave up 2 bases and V 1 base, and 14 bases lay outside the gene matches. This CDR3 has 18 residues. CDR3 region: CASSLGVGAGSTAYEQYF. The CDR3 region has the DNA TGTGCCAGCAGCTTAGGAGTAGGAGCGGGATCAACTGCCTACGAGCAGTACTTC.

V usage is TRBV25-1 and J usage is TRBJ2-5; unclear D gene. CDR3 length: 13 amino acids. Trimming removed 4 bases from V and 1 base from J, with 7 bases in between. Germline lookup yields CDR1 MGHDK and CDR2 SYGVNS. The DNA for the CDR3 is TGTGCCAGCAGTGGACCGGGCCAAGAGACCCAGTACTTC. Amino acid sequence: CASSGPGQETQYF.

The chain has TRBV6-5 and TRBJ2-1; no definite D call. The CDR3 consists of 12 residues. The germline CDR1 and CDR2 sequences are MNHEY and SVGAGI. V lost 2 bases and J 6 bases, leaving 5 bases between the germline ends. CDR3 loop: CASSYVSNEQFF. The CDR3 coding sequence is TGTGCCAGCAGTTACGTGTCCAATGAGCAGTTCTTC.

The chain employs TRBV25-1 and TRBJ2-6; D is unresolved. V gave up 1 base and J gave up 3 bases, with 4 bases separating them. Germline V gene sequence: CDR1 MGHDK, CDR2 SYGVNS. The CDR3 is 14 residues long. The CDR3 spells CASSEWSGANVLTF. DNA of the CDR3: TGTGCCAGCAGTGAATGGAGTGGGGCCAACGTCCTGACTTTC.

V is TRBV2 and J is TRBJ2-2; 7 nucleotides match TRBD1. V gave up 6 bases and J gave up 6 bases; unmatched junction bases: 7. This CDR3 is 14 amino acids long. The V gene's germline CDR1 is SNHLY and CDR2 FYNNEI. In DNA form, the CDR3 reads TGTGCCAGCAGAGACGAGACAGGGCCCGGGGAGCTGTTTTTT. Amino acid sequence: CASRDETGPGELFF.

This chain joins TRBV4-2 and TRBJ2-1; 9 positions agree with TRBD2. Germline loops: CDR1 LGHNA, CDR2 YNFKEQ. After removal of 8 bases from V and 10 bases from J, the junction contained 9 bases not matched to a gene. This CDR3 is built from 13 residues. In nucleotides, the CDR3 is TGTGCCAGCGCCGTAGGCGGGGGGGAAGAGCAGTTCTTC. Translating it yields CASAVGGGEEQFF.